One TCR beta chain is described in this entry. The antigen is unknown. TCRdb keeps only in-frame clones here, not all; method: immunoSEQ multiplex PCR. The sample lists hundreds of thousands of clones; 80% to 90% were seen once. These data are taken from a study of Ad26.COV2.S vaccination and SARS-CoV-2 variants. The CDR3 has 15 residues. CDR1 is SGHRS, CDR2 YFSETQ, per germline. V was pared by 6 bases and J by 8 bases, with 21 bases between. Study-wide findings and caveats: The authors reported substantial breadth in spike-specific CD8+ and CD4+ T cell responses after vaccination.

This sample's treatment: some 20 received Ad26.COV2.S at low or high dose, single or two shots; roughly five received placebo; per-sample allocation not given. Sampling was done on day 63 after the first vaccine or placebo injection. An Ad26 vector was used to express Wuhan-strain SARS-CoV-2 spike as the vaccine. This TCR was sampled from a person aged 18 to 65 who received the Ad26.COV2.S COVID-19 vaccine or a placebo. The material sequenced was peripheral blood, taken in a trial of Ad26.COV2.S vaccine versus placebo. The chain links TRBV5-1 to TRBJ2-1; tentative D call: TRBD2 (5 bases). In DNA, the CDR3 is TGCGCCAGCACCCTAGCTGCCGTAACGTGGGATGAGCAGTTCTTC. Protein product: CASTLAAVTWDEQFF.